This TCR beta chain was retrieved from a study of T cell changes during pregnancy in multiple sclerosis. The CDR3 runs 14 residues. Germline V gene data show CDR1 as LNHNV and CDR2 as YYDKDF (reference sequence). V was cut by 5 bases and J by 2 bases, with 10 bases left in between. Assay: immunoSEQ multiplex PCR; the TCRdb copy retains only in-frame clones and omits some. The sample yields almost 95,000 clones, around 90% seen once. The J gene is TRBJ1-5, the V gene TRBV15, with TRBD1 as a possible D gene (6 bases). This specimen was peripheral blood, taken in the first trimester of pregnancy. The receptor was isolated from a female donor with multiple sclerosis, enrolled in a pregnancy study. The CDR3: CATSPGQGNQPQHF. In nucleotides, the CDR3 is TGTGCCACCAGCCCGGGACAAGGCAATCAGCCCCAGCATTTT.